This T cell receptor beta chain appears in the sequencing data of a study of blood T cells in healthy people across ages. The table lists this clonotype with many counts. Its antigen remains unidentified. Study conclusions and caveats: Naive T cell percentage showed a strong correlation with TCR beta diversity.

There are 14 residues in the CDR3. After removal of 8 bases from V and 2 bases from J, the junction contained 8 bases not matched to a gene. Germline V gives CDR1 ENHRY, CDR2 SYGVKD. The authors ran a second PCR of 7 to 11 cycles using a sample-barcoded 5' primer and a J-beta primer mix. MiXCR, applied by TCRdb to the 5' RACE reads, yields one record per CDR3 protein. The sample carries 800,000 to 950,000 distinct CDR3 sequences, 36% recorded once. The sample taken for sequencing was blood. This receptor was obtained from a man younger than 35 in good health. This chain connects TRBV10-3 to TRBJ1-1; 7 bases are a match to TRBD1. CDR3 nucleotide sequence: TGTGCCATCCAACGGGACAGCCTTAACACTGAAGCTTTCTTT. This codes for CAIQRDSLNTEAFF.